A selection of T cell receptor beta chains follows, all from one sample in a study of blood T cell repertoires in COVID-19. This table comes from immunoSEQ multiplex PCR, and its TCRdb copy is limited to in-frame clones, with some not included. Counted here are around 200,000 clones, roughly 80% occurring once; the ten biggest clones make up under 5%. The specimen was peripheral blood. The receptors here all came from a man in his forties or fifties with active or convalescent COVID-19. Both conserved end residues are part of each CDR3. Fields, in order: V gene, D gene, J gene, CDR3 length, CDR3 protein. D genes are given only for firm matches.

V gene: TRBV4-2
D gene: TRBD1
J gene: TRBJ2-7
CDR3 length: 16
CDR3 protein: CASSQLTGNTFYEQYF

V gene: TRBV30
D gene: NA
J gene: TRBJ1-2
CDR3 length: 13
CDR3 protein: CAWSVNINYGYTF

V gene: TRBV2
D gene: NA
J gene: TRBJ1-6
CDR3 length: 13
CDR3 protein: CASSSINNSPLHF

V gene: TRBV5-4
D gene: NA
J gene: TRBJ1-2
CDR3 length: 12
CDR3 protein: CASSSGSYGYTF

V gene: TRBV9
D gene: NA
J gene: TRBJ1-1
CDR3 length: 13
CDR3 protein: CASSGRQNTEAFF

V gene: TRBV6-2/TRBV6-3
D gene: NA
J gene: TRBJ1-4
CDR3 length: 14
CDR3 protein: CASSYRRRDEKLFF

V gene: TRBV3-1/TRBV3-2
D gene: NA
J gene: TRBJ1-6
CDR3 length: 13
CDR3 protein: CASSQRGDSPLHF

V gene: TRBV10-1
D gene: NA
J gene: TRBJ1-5
CDR3 length: 12
CDR3 protein: CASRDTGQPQHF

V gene: TRBV12-3/TRBV12-4
D gene: NA
J gene: TRBJ1-1
CDR3 length: 13
CDR3 protein: CASSPLHGSEAFF

V gene: TRBV7-3
D gene: TRBD2
J gene: TRBJ2-3
CDR3 length: 14
CDR3 protein: CASSRSGGRDTQYF

V gene: TRBV5-4
D gene: NA
J gene: TRBJ1-2
CDR3 length: 13
CDR3 protein: CASSLLEGYGYTF

V gene: TRBV7-3
D gene: TRBD2
J gene: TRBJ2-5
CDR3 length: 15
CDR3 protein: CASSPGERGFETQYF

V gene: TRBV5-1
D gene: NA
J gene: TRBJ1-1
CDR3 length: 11
CDR3 protein: CASRDYTEAFF

V gene: TRBV5-4
D gene: NA
J gene: TRBJ1-6
CDR3 length: 15
CDR3 protein: CASSAEGSYNSPLHF

V gene: TRBV6-2/TRBV6-3
D gene: NA
J gene: TRBJ2-2
CDR3 length: 16
CDR3 protein: CASSYVVGPNTGELFF

V gene: TRBV19
D gene: TRBD1
J gene: TRBJ2-5
CDR3 length: 15
CDR3 protein: CASSPGSGGEETQYF

V gene: TRBV5-1
D gene: TRBD1
J gene: TRBJ2-7
CDR3 length: 15
CDR3 protein: CASSLLGTGGDEQYF

V gene: TRBV5-4
D gene: TRBD2
J gene: TRBJ2-7
CDR3 length: 15
CDR3 protein: CASSLPSGGGYEQYF

V gene: TRBV19
D gene: TRBD2
J gene: TRBJ2-1
CDR3 length: 15
CDR3 protein: CASSIGGTSRDEQFF

V gene: TRBV5-4
D gene: NA
J gene: TRBJ2-2
CDR3 length: 16
CDR3 protein: CASSLDPLGNTGELFF

V gene: TRBV4-3
D gene: NA
J gene: TRBJ1-2
CDR3 length: 15
CDR3 protein: CASSQDARGGFGYTF

V gene: TRBV18
D gene: TRBD1
J gene: TRBJ1-4
CDR3 length: 15
CDR3 protein: CASSPDRAGNEKLFF

V gene: TRBV7-2
D gene: NA
J gene: TRBJ2-3
CDR3 length: 16
CDR3 protein: CASSLGAGALTDTQYF

V gene: TRBV5-4
D gene: NA
J gene: TRBJ2-5
CDR3 length: 14
CDR3 protein: CASSLAGNGETQYF

V gene: TRBV12-3/TRBV12-4
D gene: NA
J gene: TRBJ1-2
CDR3 length: 13
CDR3 protein: CASSNTVDYGYTF

V gene: TRBV23-1
D gene: TRBD1
J gene: TRBJ2-5
CDR3 length: 20
CDR3 protein: CASSRLGTAQGQNSQETQYF

V gene: TRBV4-3
D gene: TRBD1
J gene: TRBJ1-6
CDR3 length: 17
CDR3 protein: CASSRNFIQGMDSPLHF

V gene: TRBV3-1/TRBV3-2
D gene: TRBD1
J gene: TRBJ2-3
CDR3 length: 14
CDR3 protein: CASSQDPRQGTQYF

V gene: TRBV4-2
D gene: TRBD1
J gene: TRBJ1-4
CDR3 length: 17
CDR3 protein: CASSQDAQGATSEKLFF

V gene: TRBV7-8
D gene: NA
J gene: TRBJ1-3
CDR3 length: 14
CDR3 protein: CASSLGEAGNTIYF

V gene: TRBV5-6
D gene: TRBD1
J gene: TRBJ2-5
CDR3 length: 14
CDR3 protein: CASSPGTGWETQYF

V gene: TRBV5-1
D gene: NA
J gene: TRBJ1-3
CDR3 length: 15
CDR3 protein: CASREGQGKGDTIYF

V gene: TRBV30
D gene: NA
J gene: TRBJ2-1
CDR3 length: 13
CDR3 protein: CAWSPGLLNEQFF

V gene: TRBV10-3
D gene: TRBD2
J gene: TRBJ2-1
CDR3 length: 15
CDR3 protein: CAISVDSGGSGEQFF

V gene: TRBV11-2
D gene: TRBD2
J gene: TRBJ2-1
CDR3 length: 14
CDR3 protein: CASSPRGSGDEQFF

V gene: TRBV5-1
D gene: NA
J gene: TRBJ2-2
CDR3 length: 15
CDR3 protein: CASSPAASSAGELFF

V gene: TRBV27
D gene: NA
J gene: TRBJ1-2
CDR3 length: 14
CDR3 protein: CASSLSAGVGGYTF

V gene: TRBV6-5
D gene: NA
J gene: TRBJ1-6
CDR3 length: 13
CDR3 protein: CASRGAGYSPLHF

V gene: TRBV7-8
D gene: NA
J gene: TRBJ1-2
CDR3 length: 12
CDR3 protein: CASSPQNYGYTF

V gene: TRBV11-2
D gene: NA
J gene: TRBJ1-1
CDR3 length: 14
CDR3 protein: CASSLAGVNTEAFF

V gene: TRBV9
D gene: TRBD1
J gene: TRBJ1-6
CDR3 length: 16
CDR3 protein: CASRGQGSYVNSPLHF

V gene: TRBV6-2/TRBV6-3
D gene: NA
J gene: TRBJ1-2
CDR3 length: 12
CDR3 protein: CASSSPGYGYTF